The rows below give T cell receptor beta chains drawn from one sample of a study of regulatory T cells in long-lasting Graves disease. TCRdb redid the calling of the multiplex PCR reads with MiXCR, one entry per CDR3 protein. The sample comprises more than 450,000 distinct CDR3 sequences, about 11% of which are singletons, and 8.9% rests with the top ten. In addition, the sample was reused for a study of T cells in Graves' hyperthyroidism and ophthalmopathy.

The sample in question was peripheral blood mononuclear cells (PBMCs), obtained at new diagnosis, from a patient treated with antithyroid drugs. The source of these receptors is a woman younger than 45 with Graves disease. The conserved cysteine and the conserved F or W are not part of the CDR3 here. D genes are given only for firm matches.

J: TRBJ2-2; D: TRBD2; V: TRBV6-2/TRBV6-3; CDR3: ASRRTSARWELF
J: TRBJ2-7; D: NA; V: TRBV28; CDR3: ASSLIGGSKYEQY
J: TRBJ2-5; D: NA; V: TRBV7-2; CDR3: ASSLQAGRETQY
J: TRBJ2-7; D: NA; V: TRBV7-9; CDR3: ASSIEYYEQY
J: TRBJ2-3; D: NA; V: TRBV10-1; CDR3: ASSEGVSASGTDTQY
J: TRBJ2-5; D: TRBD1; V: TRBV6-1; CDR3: ASKGRGLGETQY
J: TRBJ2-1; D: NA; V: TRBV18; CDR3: ASPLGGSSYNEQF
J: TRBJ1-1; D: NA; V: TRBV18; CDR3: ASSPQGMNTEAF
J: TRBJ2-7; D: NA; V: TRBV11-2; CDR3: ASSKRLAEAYEQY
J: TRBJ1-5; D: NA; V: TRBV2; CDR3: ASRRVSNQPQH
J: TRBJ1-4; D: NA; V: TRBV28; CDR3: GTGNEKLF
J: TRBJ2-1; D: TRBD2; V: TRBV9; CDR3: ASSVAKSSGVSSYNEQF
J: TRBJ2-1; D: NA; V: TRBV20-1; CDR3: SGLRGDVEQF
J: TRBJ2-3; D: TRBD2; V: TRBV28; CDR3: ASGISGGPADTQY
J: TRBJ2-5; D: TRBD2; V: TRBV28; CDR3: ASSRLAGVETQY
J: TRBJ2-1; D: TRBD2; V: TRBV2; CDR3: ASIRLAPYNEQF
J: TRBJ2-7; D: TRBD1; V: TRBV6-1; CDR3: ASRPGQGLYEQY
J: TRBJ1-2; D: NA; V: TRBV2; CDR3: ASSWGSYGYT
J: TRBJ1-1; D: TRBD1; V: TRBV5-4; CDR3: ASSLATDRVNTEAF
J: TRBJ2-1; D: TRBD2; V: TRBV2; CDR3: ASLTSFAGNEQF
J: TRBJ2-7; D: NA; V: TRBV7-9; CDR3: ASSYSGTSVSYEQY
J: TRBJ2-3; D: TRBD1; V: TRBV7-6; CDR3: ASSPTPGQRVHTDTQY
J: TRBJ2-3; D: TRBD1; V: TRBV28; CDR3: ASSQRQGIRHTQY
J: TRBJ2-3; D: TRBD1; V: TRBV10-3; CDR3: AISVRGGTGADTQY
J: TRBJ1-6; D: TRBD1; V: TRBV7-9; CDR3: ASSPRTGQNSPLH
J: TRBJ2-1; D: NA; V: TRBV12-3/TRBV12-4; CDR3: ASSSSPYNEQF
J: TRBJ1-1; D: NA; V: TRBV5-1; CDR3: ASSLDIALNTEAF
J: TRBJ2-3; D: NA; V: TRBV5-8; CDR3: ASSLKVLRSTDTQY
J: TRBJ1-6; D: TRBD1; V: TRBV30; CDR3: AWSRDRHNSPLH
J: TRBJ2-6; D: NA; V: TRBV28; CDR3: ASRAGPPSGANVLT
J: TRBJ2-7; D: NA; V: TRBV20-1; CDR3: SAREDSATYEQY
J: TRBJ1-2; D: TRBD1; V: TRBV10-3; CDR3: AISGQGPFYGYT
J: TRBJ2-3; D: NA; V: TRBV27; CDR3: ASIPGTDTQY
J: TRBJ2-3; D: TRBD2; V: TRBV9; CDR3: ASSVVSGSLATDTQY
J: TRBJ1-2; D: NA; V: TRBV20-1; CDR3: SASTIVDGYGYT
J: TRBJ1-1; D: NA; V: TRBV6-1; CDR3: ASIHQGLGTEAF
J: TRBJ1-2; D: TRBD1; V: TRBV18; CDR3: ASSRQGTNYGYT
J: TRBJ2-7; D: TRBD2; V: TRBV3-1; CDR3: ASGPSGAYEQY
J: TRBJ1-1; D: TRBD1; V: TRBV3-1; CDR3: ASSQLGQGSGAF
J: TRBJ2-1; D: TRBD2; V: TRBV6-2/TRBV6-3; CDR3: ASSSGGRWNEQF
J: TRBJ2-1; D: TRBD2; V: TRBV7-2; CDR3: ASSRRGTSGDNEQF
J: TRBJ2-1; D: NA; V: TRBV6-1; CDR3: ASRPRTPSPYNEQF
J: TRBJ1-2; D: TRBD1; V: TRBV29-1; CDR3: SVERGTGSYGYT
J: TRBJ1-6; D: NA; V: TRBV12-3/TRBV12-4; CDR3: ASSRDSSPLH
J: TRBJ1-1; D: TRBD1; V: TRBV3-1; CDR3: ASSVQGSGTEAF
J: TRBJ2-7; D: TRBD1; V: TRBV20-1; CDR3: SARVYSGGVYEQY
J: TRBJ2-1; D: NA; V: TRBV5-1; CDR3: ASSAGETGYNEQF
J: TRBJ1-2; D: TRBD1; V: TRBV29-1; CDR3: SARTGLNYGYT
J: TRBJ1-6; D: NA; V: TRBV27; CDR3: ASSTRVSNSPLH
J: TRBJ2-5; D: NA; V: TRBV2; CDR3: ASSDGQVGETQY
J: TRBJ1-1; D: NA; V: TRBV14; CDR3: ASSGLWKAF
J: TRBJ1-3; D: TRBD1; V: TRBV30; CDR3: AVDRVIARPGNTIY
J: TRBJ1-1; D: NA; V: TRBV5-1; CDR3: ASSYRNRAGKNTEAF
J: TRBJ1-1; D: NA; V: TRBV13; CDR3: ASSLPAAGDTEAF
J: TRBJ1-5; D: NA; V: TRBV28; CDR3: ASSPETGVYQPQH
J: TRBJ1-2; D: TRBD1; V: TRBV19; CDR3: ASSMDRQGSNGYT
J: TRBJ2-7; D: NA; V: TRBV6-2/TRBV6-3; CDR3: ASADPGHSYEQY
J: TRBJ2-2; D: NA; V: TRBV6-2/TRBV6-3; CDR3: ASSKGTRATGELF